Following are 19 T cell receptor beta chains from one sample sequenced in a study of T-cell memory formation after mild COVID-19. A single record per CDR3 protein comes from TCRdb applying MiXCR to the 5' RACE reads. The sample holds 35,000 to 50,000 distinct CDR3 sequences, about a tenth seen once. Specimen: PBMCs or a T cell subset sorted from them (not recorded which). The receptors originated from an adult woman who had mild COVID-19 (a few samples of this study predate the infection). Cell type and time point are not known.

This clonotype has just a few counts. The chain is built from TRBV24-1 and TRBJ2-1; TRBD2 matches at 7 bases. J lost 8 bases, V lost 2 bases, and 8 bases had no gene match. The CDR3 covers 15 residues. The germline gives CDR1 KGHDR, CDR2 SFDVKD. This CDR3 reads CATSDSGTMRYEQFF. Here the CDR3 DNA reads TGTGCCACCAGTGATTCCGGGACTATGAGGTATGAGCAGTTCTTC.

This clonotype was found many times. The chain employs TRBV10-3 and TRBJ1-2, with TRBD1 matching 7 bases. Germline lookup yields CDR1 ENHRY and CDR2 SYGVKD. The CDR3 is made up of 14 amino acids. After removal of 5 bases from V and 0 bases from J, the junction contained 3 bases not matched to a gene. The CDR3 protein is CAISRDSTNYGYTF. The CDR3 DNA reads TGTGCCATCAGTAGGGACAGCACTAACTATGGCTACACCTTC.

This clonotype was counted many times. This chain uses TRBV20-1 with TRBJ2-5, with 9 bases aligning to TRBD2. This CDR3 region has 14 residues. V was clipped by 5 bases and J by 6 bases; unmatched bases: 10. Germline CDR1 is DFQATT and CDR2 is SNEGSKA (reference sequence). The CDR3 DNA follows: TGCAGTGCTTCCCCCACTAGCGGGCTAAAGACCCAGTACTTC. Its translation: CSASPTSGLKTQYF.

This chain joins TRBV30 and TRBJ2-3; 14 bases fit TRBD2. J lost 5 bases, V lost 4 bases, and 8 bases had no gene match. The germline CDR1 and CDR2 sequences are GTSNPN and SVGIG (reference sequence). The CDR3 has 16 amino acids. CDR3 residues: CAWTTGLAGAGDTQYF. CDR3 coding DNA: TGTGCCTGGACCACGGGACTAGCGGGAGCTGGAGATACGCAGTATTTT.

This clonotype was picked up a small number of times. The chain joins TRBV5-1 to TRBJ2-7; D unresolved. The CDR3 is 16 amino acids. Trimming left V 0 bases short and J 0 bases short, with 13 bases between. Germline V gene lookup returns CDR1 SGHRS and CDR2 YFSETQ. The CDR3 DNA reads TGCGCCAGCAGCTTGGCCGAGACACGAAGCTCCTACGAGCAGTACTTC. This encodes CASSLAETRSSYEQYF.

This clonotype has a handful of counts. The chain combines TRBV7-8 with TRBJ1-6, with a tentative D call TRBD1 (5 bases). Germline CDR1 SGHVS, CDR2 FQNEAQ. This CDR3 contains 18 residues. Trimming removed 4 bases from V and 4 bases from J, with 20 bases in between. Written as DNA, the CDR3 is TGTGCCAGCAGCTCGTCTTGGTTTGTGACAGCTTATAATTCACCCCTCCACTTT. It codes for CASSSSWFVTAYNSPLHF.

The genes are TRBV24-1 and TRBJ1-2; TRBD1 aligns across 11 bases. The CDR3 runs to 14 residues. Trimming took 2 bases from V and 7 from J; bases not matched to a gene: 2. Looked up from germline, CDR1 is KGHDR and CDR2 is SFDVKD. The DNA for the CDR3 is TGTGCCACCAGTGATTGGACAGGGGGCAGTGGCTACACCTTC. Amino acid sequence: CATSDWTGGSGYTF.

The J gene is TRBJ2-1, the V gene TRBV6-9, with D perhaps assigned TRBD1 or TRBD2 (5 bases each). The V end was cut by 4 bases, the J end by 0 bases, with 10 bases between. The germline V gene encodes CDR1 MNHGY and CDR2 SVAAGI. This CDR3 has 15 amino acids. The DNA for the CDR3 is TGTGCCAGCAGTTTAGAGGGGAGCTCCTACAATGAGCAGTTCTTC. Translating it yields CASSLEGSSYNEQFF.

Here the CDR3 reads CASSAGTGVPRRCTF. The CDR3 DNA reads TGTGCCAGCAGTGCCGGGACAGGGGTACCTCGTCGTTGCACCTTC. The chain is built from TRBV6-2 or TRBV6-3 and TRBJ1-2, with 10 nucleotides matching TRBD1. J gave up 13 bases and V 5 bases, and 16 bases lay outside the gene matches. The CDR3 totals 15 residues. CDR1 MNHEY and CDR2 SVGEGT come from the germline V gene.

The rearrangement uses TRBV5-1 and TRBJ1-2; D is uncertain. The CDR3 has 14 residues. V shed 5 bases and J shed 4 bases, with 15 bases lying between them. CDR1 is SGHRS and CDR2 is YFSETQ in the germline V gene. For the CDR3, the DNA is TGCGCCAGCAGACCAGCGGTCACAAGCTATGGCTACACCTTC. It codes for CASRPAVTSYGYTF.

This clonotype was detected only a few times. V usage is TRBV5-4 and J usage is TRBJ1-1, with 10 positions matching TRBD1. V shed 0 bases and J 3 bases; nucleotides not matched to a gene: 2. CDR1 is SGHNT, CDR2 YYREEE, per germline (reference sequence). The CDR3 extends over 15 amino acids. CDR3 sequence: CASSLAGQGDTEAFF. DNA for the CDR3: TGTGCCAGCAGCTTGGCAGGACAGGGGGACACTGAAGCTTTCTTT.

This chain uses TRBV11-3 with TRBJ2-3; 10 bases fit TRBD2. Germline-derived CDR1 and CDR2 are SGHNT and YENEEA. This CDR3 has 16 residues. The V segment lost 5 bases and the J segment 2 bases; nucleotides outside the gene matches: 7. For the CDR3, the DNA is TGTGCCAGCAGCCATTCTAGCGGGGGATCCACAGATACGCAGTATTTT. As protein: CASSHSSGGSTDTQYF.

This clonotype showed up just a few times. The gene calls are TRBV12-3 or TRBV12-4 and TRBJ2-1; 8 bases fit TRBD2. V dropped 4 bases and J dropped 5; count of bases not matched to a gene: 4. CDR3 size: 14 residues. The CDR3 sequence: CASSSGLANNEQFF. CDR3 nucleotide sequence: TGTGCCAGCAGTTCAGGACTAGCCAACAATGAGCAGTTCTTC.

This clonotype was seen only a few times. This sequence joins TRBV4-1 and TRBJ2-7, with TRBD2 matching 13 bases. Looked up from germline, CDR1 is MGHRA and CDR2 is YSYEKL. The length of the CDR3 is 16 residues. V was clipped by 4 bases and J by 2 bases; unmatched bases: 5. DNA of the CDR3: TGCGCCAGCAGCCCAGGGACTAGCGGGACGACCTACGAGCAGTACTTC. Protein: CASSPGTSGTTYEQYF.

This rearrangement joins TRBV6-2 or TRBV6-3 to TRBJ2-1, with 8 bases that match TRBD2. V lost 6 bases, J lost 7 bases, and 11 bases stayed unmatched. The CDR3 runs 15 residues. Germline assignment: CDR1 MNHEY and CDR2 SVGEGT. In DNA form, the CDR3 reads TGTGCCAGCAGCCCTCTCGCGGGGGGACTGAATGAGCAGTTCTTC. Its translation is CASSPLAGGLNEQFF.

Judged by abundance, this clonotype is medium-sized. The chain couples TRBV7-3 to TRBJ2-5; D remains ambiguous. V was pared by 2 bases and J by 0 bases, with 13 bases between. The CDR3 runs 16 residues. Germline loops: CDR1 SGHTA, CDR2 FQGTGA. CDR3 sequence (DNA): TGTGCCAGCAGCTTATCCGGCCCGACGGACCAAGAGACCCAGTACTTC. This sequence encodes CASSLSGPTDQETQYF.

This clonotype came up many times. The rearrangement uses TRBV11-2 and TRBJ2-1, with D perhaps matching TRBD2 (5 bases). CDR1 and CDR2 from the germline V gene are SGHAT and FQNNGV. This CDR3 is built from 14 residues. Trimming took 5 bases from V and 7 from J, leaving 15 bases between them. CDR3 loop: CASSPELLANEQFF. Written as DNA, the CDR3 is TGTGCCAGCAGCCCCGAACTTCTAGCTAATGAGCAGTTCTTC.

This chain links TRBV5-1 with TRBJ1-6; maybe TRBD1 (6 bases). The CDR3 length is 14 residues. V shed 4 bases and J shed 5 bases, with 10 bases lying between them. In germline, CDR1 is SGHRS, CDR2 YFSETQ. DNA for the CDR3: TGCGCCAGCAGCGGTGGACAGAATAATTCACCCCTCCACTTT. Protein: CASSGGQNNSPLHF.

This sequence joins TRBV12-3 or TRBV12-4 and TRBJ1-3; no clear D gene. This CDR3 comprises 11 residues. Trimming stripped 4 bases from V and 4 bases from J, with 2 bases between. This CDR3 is CASSSGNTIYF. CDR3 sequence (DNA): TGTGCCAGCAGTTCGGGAAACACCATATATTTT.